These 5 T cell receptor beta chains were all obtained from the same sample, sequenced in a study of T cells after yellow fever vaccination. TCRdb reprocessed the 5' RACE reads with MiXCR, giving one entry per CDR3 protein. In the table there are some 100,000 distinct CDR3 sequences, 7.2% of which are singletons. This material consisted of CD4+ T cells sorted from PBMCs, taken about 41 days after the first yellow fever vaccination. The receptors were gathered from a man aged 18 to 30 who received the YFV17D yellow fever vaccine.

This clonotype was counted ten times or more. This chain links TRBV7-8 with TRBJ2-7, with D maybe TRBD1 (6 bases). Germline CDR1 SGHVS, CDR2 FQNEAQ. The V end lost 3 bases, the J end lost 1 base, and 10 bases lay between the germline ends. This CDR3 comprises 14 residues. The CDR3 is CASSLVGGSYEQYF. CDR3 nucleotide sequence: TGTGCCAGCAGCTTGGTAGGGGGTTCCTACGAGCAGTACTTC.

This clonotype appeared many times. The chain recombines TRBV4-3 with TRBJ1-3; D is uncertain. Looked up from germline, CDR1 is LGHNA and CDR2 is YSLEER. This CDR3 spans 17 amino acids. Trimming removed 1 base at V and 5 bases at J, with 18 bases between. DNA of the CDR3: TGCGCCAGCAGCCAAGCTTCATCCCCAGTTCCCCGAAACACCATATATTTT. It yields the protein CASSQASSPVPRNTIYF.

This clonotype has at least ten counts. This CDR3 reads CASSLGRGDYEQYV. CDR3 coding DNA: TGTGCCAGCAGCTTGGGCAGGGGAGACTACGAGCAGTACGTC. V is TRBV5-6 and J is TRBJ2-7, with D possibly being TRBD1 (6 bases). The CDR3 has 14 amino acids. Germline lookup yields CDR1 SGHDT and CDR2 YYEEEE. V was pared by 0 bases and J by 3 bases, with 10 bases between.

This clonotype was counted a few times. This chain links TRBV30 with TRBJ2-1; D is unresolved. This CDR3 is 13 amino acids long. From germline, CDR1 is GTSNPN and CDR2 SVGIG (reference sequence). The V end was cut by 3 bases, the J end by 6 bases, with 12 bases between. This chain's CDR3 is CAWRYQVTNEQFF. The CDR3 DNA is TGTGCCTGGAGGTATCAGGTGACCAATGAGCAGTTCTTC.

Ten or more counts support this clonotype. The chain carries TRBV5-6 and TRBJ2-4; D remains ambiguous. This CDR3 comprises 14 residues. V lost 6 bases to trimming and J lost 6 bases, with 16 bases between them. Germline V gives CDR1 SGHDT, CDR2 YYEEEE. This chain's CDR3 is CASTETGVGNIQYF. CDR3 DNA sequence: TGTGCCAGCACCGAAACGGGCGTCGGAAACATTCAGTACTTC. Filled out from reference TRBV5-6 and TRBJ2-4, the complete variable domain reads DAGVTQSPTHLIKTRGQQVTLRCSPKSGHDTVSWYQQALGQGPQFIFQYYEEEERQRGNFPDRFSGHQFPNYSSELNVNALLLGDSALYLCASTETGVGNIQYFGAGTRLSVL.